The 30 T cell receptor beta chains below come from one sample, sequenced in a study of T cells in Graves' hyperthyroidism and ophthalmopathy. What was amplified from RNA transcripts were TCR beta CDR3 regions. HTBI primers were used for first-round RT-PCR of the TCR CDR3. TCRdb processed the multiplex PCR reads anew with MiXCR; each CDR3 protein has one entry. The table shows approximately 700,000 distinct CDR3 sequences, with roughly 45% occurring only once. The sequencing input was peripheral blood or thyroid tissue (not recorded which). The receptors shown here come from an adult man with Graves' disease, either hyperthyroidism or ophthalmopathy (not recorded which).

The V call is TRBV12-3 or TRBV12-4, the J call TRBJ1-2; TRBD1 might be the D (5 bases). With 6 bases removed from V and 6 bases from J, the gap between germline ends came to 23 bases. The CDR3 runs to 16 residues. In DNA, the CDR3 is TGTGCCAGCAGGCAGTACGAGGGGCGCGGTTCTCATGGCTACACCTTC. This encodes CASRQYEGRGSHGYTF.

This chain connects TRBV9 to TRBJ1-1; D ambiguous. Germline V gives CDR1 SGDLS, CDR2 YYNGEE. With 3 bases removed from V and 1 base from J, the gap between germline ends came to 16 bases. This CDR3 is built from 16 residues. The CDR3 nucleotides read TGTGCCAGCAGCGCCGATGGCTCAGAACGGAACACTGAAGCTTTCTTT. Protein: CASSADGSERNTEAFF. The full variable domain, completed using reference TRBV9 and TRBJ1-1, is DSGVTQTPKHLITATGQRVTLRCSPRSGDLSVYWYQQSLDQGLQFLIQYYNGEERAKGNILERFSAQQFPDLHSELNLSSLELGDSALYFCASSADGSERNTEAFFGQGTRLTVV.

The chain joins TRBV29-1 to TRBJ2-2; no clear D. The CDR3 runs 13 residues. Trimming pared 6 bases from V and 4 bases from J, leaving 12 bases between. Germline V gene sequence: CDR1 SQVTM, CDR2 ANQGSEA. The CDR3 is CSVGPRATGELFF. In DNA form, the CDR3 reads TGCAGCGTCGGGCCAAGGGCCACCGGGGAGCTGTTTTTT.

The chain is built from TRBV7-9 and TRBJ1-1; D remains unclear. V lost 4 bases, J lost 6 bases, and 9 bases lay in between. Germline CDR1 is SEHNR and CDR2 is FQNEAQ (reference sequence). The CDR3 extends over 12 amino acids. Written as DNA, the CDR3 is TGTGCCAGCAGCTGGAACCCTTCTGAAGCTTTCTTT. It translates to CASSWNPSEAFF.

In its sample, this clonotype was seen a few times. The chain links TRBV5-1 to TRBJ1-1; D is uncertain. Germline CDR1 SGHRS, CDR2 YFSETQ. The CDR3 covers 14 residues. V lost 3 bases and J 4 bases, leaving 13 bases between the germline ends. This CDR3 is CASSSTSLGTEAFF. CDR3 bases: TGCGCCAGCAGCTCGACAAGTCTAGGCACTGAAGCTTTCTTT.

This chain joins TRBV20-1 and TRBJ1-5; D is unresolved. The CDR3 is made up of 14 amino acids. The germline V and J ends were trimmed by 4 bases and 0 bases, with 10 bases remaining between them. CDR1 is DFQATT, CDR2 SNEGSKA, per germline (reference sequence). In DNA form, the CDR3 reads TGCAGTGCTACAACACCGTATAGCAATCAGCCCCAGCATTTT. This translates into CSATTPYSNQPQHF.

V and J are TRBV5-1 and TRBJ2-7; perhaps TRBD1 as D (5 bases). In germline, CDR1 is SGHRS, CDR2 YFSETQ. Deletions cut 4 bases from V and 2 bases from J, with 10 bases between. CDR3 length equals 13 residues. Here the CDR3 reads CASSPGHAYEQYF. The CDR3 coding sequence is TGCGCCAGCAGCCCAGGACATGCCTACGAGCAGTACTTC. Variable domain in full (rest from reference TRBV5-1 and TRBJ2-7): KAGVTQTPRYLIKTRGQQVTLSCSPISGHRSVSWYQQTPGQGLQFLFEYFSETQRNKGNFPGRFSGRQFSNSRSEMNVSTLELGDSALYLCASSPGHAYEQYFGPGTRLTVT.

CDR3 residues: CASSVTQTRGEKLFF. CDR3 DNA sequence: TGTGCCAGCAGTGTGACACAGACGAGGGGGGAAAAACTGTTTTTT. This rearrangement joins TRBV6-5 to TRBJ1-4; a possible D gene is TRBD1 (6 bases). The CDR3 covers 15 residues. The V gene's germline CDR1 is MNHEY and CDR2 SVGAGI. Deletions cut 5 bases from V and 8 bases from J, with 18 bases between.

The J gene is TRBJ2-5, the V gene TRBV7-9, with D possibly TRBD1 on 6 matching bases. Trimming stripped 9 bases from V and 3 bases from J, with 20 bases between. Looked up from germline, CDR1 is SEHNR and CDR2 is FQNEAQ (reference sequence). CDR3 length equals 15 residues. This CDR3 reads CASSIAGTREETQYF. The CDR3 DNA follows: TGTGCCAGTAGTATCGCCGGGACAAGGGAAGAGACCCAGTACTTC.

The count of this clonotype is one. DNA for the CDR3: TGTGCCAGCAGCGTAGCCGGGGGGCCGGAGACCCAGTACTTC. Amino acid sequence: CASSVAGGPETQYF. The V gene is TRBV9, the J gene TRBJ2-5, with D perhaps matching TRBD2 (7 bases). Looked up from germline, CDR1 is SGDLS and CDR2 is YYNGEE. V was shortened by 0 bases and J by 5 bases, with 11 bases between the two germline ends. The CDR3 runs 14 residues.

The CDR3 sequence: CSVEEDFF. CDR3 nucleotides: TGCAGCGTTGAGGAAGACTTCTTT. This chain links TRBV29-1 with TRBJ1-1; no clear D gene. The CDR3 spans 8 residues. CDR1 and CDR2 (germline): SQVTM, ANQGSEA. Deletions cut 3 bases from V and 14 bases from J, with 7 bases between.

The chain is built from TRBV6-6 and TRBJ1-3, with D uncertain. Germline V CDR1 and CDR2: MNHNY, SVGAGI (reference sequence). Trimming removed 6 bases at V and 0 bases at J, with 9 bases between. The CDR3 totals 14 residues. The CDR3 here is CASSLDNSGNTIYF. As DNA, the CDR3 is TGTGCCAGCAGCCTGGATAACTCTGGAAACACCATATATTTT.

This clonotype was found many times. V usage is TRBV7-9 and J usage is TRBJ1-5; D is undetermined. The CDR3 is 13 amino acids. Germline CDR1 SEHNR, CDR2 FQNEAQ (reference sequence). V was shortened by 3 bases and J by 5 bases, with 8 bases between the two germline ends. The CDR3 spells CASSFQRDQPQHF. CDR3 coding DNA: TGTGCCAGCAGCTTCCAGAGAGATCAGCCCCAGCATTTT.

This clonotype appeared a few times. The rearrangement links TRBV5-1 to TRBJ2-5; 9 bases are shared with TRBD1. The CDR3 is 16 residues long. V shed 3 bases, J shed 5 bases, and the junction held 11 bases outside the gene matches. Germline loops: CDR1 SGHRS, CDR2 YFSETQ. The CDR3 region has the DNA TGCGCCAGCAGCTACGGGAGGACAGGGGCGGGGGAGACCCAGTACTTC. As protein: CASSYGRTGAGETQYF. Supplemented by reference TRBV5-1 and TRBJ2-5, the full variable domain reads KAGVTQTPRYLIKTRGQQVTLSCSPISGHRSVSWYQQTPGQGLQFLFEYFSETQRNKGNFPGRFSGRQFSNSRSEMNVSTLELGDSALYLCASSYGRTGAGETQYFGPGTRLLVL.

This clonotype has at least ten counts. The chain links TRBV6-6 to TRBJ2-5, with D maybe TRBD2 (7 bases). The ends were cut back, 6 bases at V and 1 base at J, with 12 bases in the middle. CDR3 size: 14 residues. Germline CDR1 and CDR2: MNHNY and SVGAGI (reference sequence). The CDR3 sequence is CASSTGGSQETQYF. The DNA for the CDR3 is TGTGCCAGCAGCACGGGGGGCAGCCAAGAGACCCAGTACTTC.

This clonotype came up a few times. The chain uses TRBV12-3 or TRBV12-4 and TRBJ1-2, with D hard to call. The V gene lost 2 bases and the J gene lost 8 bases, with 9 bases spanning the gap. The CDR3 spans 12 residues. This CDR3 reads CASSLLDGGYTF. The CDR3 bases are TGTGCCAGCAGTTTATTGGACGGGGGCTACACCTTC.

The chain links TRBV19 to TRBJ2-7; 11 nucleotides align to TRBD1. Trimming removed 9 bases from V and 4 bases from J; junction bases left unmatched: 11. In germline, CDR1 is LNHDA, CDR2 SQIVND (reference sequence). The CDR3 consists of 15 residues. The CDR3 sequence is CASSYPDRGLYEQYF. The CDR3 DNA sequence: TGTGCCAGCAGTTACCCGGACAGGGGGCTTTACGAGCAGTACTTC.

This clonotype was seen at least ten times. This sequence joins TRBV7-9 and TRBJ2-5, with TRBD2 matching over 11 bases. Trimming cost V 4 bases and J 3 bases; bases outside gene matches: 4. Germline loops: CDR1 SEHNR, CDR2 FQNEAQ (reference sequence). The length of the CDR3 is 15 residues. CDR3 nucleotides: TGTGCCAGCAGCTCGGGACTAGCGGCCGAAGAGACCCAGTACTTC. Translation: CASSSGLAAEETQYF.

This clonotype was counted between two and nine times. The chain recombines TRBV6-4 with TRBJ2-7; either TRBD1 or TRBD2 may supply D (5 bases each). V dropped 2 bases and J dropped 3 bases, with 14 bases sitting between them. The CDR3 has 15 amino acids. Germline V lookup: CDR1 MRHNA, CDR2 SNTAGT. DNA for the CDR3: TGTGCCAGCAGTGACGCCCAGGGAGTGAACTACGAGCAGTACTTC. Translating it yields CASSDAQGVNYEQYF.

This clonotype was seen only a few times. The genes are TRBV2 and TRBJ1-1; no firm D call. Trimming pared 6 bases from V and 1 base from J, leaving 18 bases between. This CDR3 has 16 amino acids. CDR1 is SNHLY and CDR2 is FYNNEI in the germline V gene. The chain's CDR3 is CASRTIMRTENTEAFF. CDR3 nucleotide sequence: TGTGCCAGCAGGACTATAATGAGGACGGAGAACACTGAAGCTTTCTTT.

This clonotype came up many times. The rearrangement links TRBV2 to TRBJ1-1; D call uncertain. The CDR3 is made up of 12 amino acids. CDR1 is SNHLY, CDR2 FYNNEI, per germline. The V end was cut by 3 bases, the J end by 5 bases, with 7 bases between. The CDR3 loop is CASSDWVTEAFF. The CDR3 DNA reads TGTGCCAGCAGTGACTGGGTAACTGAAGCTTTCTTT.

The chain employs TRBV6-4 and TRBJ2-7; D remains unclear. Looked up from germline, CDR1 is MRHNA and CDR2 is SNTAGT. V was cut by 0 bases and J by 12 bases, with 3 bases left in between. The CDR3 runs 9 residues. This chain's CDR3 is CASSDSAYF. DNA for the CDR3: TGTGCCAGCAGTGACTCAGCGTACTTC.

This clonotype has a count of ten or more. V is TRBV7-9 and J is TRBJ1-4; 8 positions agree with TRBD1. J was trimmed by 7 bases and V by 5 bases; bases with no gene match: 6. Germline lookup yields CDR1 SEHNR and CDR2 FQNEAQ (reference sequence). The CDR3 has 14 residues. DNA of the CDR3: TGTGCCAGCAGCCCTAACAGGGGGGGTGAAAAACTGTTTTTT. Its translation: CASSPNRGGEKLFF.

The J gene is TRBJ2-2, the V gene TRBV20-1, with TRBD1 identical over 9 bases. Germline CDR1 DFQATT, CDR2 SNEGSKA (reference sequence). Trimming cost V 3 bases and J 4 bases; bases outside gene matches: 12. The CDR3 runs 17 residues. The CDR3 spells CSASGVSGQGLTGELFF. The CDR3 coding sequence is TGCAGTGCTAGTGGGGTATCAGGACAGGGGCTCACCGGGGAGCTGTTTTTT.

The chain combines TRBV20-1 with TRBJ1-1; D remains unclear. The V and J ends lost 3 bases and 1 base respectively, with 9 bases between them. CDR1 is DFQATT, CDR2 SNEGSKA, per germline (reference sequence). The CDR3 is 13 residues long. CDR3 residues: CSASLVGNTEAFF. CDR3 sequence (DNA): TGCAGTGCTAGCCTCGTCGGGAACACTGAAGCTTTCTTT.

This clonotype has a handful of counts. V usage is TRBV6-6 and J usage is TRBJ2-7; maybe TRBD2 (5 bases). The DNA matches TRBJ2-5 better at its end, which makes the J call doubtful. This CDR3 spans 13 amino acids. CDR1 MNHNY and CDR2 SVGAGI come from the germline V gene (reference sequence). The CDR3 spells CASSEEGQETQYF. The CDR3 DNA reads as TGTGCCAGCAGTGAAGAGGGCCAGGAGACCCAGTACTTC.

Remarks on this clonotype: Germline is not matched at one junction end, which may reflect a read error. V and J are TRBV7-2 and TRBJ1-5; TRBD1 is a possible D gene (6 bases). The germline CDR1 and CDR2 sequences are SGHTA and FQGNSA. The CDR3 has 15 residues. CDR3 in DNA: TGTGCCGGCAGCTCGTCGGGGGGCCGCAATCAGCCCCAGCATTTT. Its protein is CAGSSSGGRNQPQHF.

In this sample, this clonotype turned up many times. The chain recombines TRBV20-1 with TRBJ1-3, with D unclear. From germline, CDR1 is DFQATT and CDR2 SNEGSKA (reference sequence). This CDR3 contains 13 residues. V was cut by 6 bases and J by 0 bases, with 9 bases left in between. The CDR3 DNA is TGCAGTGCCGCCCGCAGCTCTGGAAACACCATATATTTT. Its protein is CSAARSSGNTIYF.

CDR3 protein: CASSFEGGANSPLHF. For the CDR3, the DNA is TGTGCCAGCAGCTTTGAGGGGGGAGCTAATTCACCCCTCCACTTT. This rearrangement joins TRBV7-4 to TRBJ1-6; maybe TRBD1 (6 bases). The germline V gene encodes CDR1 SGHVT and CDR2 SQSDAQ. V lost 3 bases and J 6 bases, leaving 12 bases between the germline ends. The CDR3 is made up of 15 amino acids.

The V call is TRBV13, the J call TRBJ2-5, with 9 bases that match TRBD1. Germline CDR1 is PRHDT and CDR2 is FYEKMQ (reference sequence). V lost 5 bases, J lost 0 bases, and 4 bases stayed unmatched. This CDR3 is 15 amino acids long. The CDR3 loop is CASSATGGYQETQYF. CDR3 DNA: TGTGCCAGCAGCGCAACAGGGGGCTACCAAGAGACCCAGTACTTC.